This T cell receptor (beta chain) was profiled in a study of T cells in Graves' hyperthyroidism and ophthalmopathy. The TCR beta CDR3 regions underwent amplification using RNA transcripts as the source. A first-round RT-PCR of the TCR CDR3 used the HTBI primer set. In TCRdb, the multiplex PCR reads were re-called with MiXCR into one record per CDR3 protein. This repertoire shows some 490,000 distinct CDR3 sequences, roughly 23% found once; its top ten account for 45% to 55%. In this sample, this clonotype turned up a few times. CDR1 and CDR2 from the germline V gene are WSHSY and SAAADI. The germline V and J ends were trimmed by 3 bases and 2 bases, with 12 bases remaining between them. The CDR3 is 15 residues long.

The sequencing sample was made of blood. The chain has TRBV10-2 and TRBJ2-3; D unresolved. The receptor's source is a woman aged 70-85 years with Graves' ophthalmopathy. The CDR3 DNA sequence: TGCGCCAGCAGTGACCACCGGGCCTTCACAGATACGCAGTATTTT. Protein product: CASSDHRAFTDTQYF.